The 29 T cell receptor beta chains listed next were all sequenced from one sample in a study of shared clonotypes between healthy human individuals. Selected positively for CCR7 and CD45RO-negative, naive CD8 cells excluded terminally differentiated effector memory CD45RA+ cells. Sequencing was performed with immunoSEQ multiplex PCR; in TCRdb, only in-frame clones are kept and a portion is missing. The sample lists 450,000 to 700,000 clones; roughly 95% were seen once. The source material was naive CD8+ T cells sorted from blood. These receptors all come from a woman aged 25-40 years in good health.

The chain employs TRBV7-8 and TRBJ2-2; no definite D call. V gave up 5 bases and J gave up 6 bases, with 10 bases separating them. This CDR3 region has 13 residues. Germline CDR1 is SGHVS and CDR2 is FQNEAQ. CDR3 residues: CASSPSIAGELFF. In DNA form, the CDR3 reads TGTGCCAGCAGCCCCAGTATTGCCGGGGAGCTGTTTTTT. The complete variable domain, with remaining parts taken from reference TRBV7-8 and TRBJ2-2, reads GAGVSQSPRYKVAKRGQDVALRCDPISGHVSLFWYQQALGQGPEFLTYFQNEAQLDKSGLPSDRFFAERPEGSVSTLKIQRTQQEDSAVYLCASSPSIAGELFFGEGSRLTVL.

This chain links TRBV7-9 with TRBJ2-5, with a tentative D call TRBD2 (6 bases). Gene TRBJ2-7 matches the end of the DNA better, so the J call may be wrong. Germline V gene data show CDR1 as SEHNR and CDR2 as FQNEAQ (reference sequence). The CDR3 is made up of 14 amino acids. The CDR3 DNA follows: TGTGCCAGCAGCTTATTCGGCGGGAACTACGAGCAGTACTTC. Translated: CASSLFGGNYEQYF.

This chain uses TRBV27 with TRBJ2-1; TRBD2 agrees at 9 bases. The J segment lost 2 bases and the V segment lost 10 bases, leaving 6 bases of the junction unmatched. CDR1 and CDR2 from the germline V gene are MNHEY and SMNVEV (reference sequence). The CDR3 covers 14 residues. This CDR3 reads CATAAGGPYNEQFF. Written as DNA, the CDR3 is TGTGCCACCGCGGCGGGAGGGCCCTACAATGAGCAGTTCTTC.

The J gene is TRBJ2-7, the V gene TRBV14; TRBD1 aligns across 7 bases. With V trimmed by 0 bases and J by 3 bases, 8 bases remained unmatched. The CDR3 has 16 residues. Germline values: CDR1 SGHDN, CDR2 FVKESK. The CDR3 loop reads CASSQDESGQDYEQYF. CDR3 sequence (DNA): TGTGCCAGCAGCCAAGATGAGAGTGGACAGGACTACGAGCAGTACTTC.

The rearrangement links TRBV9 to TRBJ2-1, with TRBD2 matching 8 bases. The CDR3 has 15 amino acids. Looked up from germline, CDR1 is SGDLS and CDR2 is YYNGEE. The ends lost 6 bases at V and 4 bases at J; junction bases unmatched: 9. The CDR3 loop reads CASTQAGVGYNEQFF. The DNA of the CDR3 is TGTGCCAGCACCCAAGCGGGAGTTGGGTACAATGAGCAGTTCTTC.

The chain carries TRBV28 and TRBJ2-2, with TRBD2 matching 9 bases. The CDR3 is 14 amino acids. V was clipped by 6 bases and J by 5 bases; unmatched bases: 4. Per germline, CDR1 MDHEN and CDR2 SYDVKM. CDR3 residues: CASSIAGVTGELFF. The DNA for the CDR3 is TGTGCCAGCAGCATAGCGGGAGTGACCGGGGAGCTGTTTTTT.

This chain's CDR3 is CASSTQRLLQGSTEAFF. In DNA, the CDR3 is TGTGCCAGCAGCACACAAAGACTGCTCCAGGGAAGCACTGAAGCTTTCTTT. This rearrangement joins TRBV7-9 to TRBJ1-1; weak D call: TRBD1 (5 bases). Germline lookup yields CDR1 SEHNR and CDR2 FQNEAQ (reference sequence). Trimming took 5 bases from V and 4 from J, leaving 23 bases between them. The CDR3 has 17 amino acids.

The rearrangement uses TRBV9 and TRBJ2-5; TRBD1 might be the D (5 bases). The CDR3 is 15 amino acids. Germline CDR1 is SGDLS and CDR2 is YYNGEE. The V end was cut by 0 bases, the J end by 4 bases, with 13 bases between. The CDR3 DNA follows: TGTGCCAGCAGCGTAGACCAGGGTACAGGAGAGACCCAGTACTTC. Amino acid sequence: CASSVDQGTGETQYF.

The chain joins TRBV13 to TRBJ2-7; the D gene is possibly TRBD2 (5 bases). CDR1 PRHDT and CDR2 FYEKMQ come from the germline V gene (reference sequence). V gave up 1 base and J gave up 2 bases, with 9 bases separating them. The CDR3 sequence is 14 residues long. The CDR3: CASSLATGTYEQYF. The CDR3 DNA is TGTGCCAGCAGCTTAGCGACGGGAACCTACGAGCAGTACTTC.

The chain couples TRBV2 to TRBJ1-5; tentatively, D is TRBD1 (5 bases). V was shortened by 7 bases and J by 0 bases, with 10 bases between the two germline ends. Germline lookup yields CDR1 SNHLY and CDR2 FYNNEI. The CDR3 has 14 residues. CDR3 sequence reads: CASTEGYSNQPQHF. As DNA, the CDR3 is TGTGCCAGCACGGAGGGGTATAGCAATCAGCCCCAGCATTTT.

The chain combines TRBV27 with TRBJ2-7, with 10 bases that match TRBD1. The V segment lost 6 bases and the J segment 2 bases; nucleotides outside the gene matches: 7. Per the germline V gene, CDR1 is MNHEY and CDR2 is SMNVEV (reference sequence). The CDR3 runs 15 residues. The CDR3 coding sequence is TGTGCCAGCAGCTATTCGGGACAGGGGCCCTACGAGCAGTACTTC. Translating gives CASSYSGQGPYEQYF.

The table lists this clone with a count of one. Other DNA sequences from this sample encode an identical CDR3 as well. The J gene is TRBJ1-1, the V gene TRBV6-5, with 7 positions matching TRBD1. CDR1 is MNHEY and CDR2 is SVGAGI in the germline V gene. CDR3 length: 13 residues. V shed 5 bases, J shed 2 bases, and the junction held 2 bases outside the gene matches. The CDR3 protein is CASSGTVNTEAFF. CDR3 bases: TGTGCCAGCAGTGGGACAGTAAACACTGAAGCTTTCTTT.

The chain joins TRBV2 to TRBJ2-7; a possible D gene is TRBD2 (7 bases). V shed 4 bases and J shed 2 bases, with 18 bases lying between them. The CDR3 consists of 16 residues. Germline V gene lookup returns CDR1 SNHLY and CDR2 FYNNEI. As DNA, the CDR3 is TGTGCCAGCAGTGGACCCCAAGGGGGGGTAGCCTACGAGCAGTACTTC. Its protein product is CASSGPQGGVAYEQYF. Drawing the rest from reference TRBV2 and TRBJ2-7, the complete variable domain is EPEVTQTPSHQVTQMGQEVILRCVPISNHLYFYWYRQILGQKVEFLVSFYNNEISEKSEIFDDQFSVERPDGSNFTLKIRSTKLEDSAMYFCASSGPQGGVAYEQYFGPGTRLTVT.

The CDR3 nucleotides are TGTGCCAGCAGTTTATCGGACAGGGGGCTGTACGAGCAGTACTTC. Residues: CASSLSDRGLYEQYF. The chain links TRBV28 to TRBJ2-7; the match to TRBD1 covers 11 bases. This CDR3 has 15 amino acids. Unmatched junction bases numbered 3, after V lost 1 base and J lost 4 bases. Germline loops: CDR1 MDHEN, CDR2 SYDVKM.

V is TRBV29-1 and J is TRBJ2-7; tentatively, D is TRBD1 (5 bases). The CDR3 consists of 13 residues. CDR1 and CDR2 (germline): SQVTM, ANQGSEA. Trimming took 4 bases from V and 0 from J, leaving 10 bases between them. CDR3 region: CSVASQGSYEQYF. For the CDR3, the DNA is TGCAGCGTTGCAAGCCAGGGCTCCTACGAGCAGTACTTC.

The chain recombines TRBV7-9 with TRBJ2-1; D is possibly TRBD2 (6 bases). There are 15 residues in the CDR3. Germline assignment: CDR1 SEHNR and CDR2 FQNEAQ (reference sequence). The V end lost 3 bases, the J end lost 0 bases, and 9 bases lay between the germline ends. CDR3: CASSFDGSSYNEQFF. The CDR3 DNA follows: TGTGCCAGCAGCTTCGACGGGAGCTCCTACAATGAGCAGTTCTTC. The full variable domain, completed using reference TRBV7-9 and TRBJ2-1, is DTGVSQNPRHKITKRGQNVTFRCDPISEHNRLYWYRQTLGQGPEFLTYFQNEAQLEKSRLLSDRFSAERPKGSFSTLEIQRTEQGDSAMYLCASSFDGSSYNEQFFGPGTRLTVL.

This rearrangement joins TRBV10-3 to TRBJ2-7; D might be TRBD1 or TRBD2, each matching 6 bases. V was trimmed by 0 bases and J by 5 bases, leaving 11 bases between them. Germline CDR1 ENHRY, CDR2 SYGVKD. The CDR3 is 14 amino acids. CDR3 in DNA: TGTGCCATCAGTGAGTCTGGGGGGCGGGACGAGCAGTACTTC. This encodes CAISESGGRDEQYF.

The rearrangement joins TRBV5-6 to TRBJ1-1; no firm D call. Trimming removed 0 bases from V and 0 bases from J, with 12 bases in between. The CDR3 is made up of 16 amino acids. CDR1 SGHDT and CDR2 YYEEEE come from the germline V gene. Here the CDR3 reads CASSLVGPVLNTEAFF. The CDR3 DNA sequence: TGTGCCAGCAGCTTGGTCGGCCCAGTCCTGAACACTGAAGCTTTCTTT.

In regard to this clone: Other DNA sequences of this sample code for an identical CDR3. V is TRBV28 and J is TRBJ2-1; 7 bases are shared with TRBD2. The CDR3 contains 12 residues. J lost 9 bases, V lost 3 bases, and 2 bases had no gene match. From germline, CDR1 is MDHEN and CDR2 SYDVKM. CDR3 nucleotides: TGTGCCAGCAGTTTGGGGGAGGGTGAGCAGTTCTTC. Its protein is CASSLGEGEQFF.

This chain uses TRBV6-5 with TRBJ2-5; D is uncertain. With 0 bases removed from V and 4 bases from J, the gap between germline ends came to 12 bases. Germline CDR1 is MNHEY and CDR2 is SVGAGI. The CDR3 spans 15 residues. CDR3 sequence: CASSYSNPLAETQYF. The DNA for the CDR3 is TGTGCCAGCAGTTACTCGAACCCTTTGGCAGAGACCCAGTACTTC.

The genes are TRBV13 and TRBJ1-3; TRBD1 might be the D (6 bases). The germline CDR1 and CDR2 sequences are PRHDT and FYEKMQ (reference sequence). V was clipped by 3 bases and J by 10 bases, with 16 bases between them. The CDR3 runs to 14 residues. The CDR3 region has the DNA TGTGCCAGCAGCTTCAGGGGCGCCGGTAAGACCATATATTTT. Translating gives CASSFRGAGKTIYF.

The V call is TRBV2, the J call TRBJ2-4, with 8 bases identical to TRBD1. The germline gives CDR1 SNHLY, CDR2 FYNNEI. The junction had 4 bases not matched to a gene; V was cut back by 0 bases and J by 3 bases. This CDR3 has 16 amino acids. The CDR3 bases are TGTGCCAGCAGTGAAGCATCAGGGGGCAGCAAAAACATTCAGTACTTC. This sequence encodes CASSEASGGSKNIQYF.

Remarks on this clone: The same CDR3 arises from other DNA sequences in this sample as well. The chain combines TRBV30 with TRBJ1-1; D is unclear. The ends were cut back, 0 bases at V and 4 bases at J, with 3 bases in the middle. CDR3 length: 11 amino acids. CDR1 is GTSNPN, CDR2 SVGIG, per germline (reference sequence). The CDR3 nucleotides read TGTGCCTGGAGTGTAGGCACTGAAGCTTTCTTT. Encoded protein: CAWSVGTEAFF.

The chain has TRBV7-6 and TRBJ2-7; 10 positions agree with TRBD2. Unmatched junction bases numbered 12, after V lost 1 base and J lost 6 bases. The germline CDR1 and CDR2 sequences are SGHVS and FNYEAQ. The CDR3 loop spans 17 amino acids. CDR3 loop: CASSLVSRASGSSEQYF. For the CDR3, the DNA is TGTGCCAGCAGCTTAGTCTCTCGGGCTAGCGGGAGTAGCGAGCAGTACTTC.

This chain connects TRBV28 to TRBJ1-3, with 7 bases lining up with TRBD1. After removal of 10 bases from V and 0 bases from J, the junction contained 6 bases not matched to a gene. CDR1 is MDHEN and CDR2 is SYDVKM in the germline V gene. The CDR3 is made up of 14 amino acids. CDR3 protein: CATDRDFSGNTIYF. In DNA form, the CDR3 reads TGTGCCACCGACAGGGACTTCTCTGGAAACACCATATATTTT.

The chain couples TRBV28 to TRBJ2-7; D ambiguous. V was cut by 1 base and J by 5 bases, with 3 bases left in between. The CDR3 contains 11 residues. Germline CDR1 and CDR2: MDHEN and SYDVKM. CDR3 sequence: CASSLFHEQYF. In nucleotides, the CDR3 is TGTGCCAGCAGTTTATTCCACGAGCAGTACTTC. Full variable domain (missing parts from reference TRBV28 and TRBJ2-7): DVKVTQSSRYLVKRTGEKVFLECVQDMDHENMFWYRQDPGLGLRLIYFSYDVKMKEKGDIPEGYSVSREKKERFSLILESASTNQTSMYLCASSLFHEQYFGPGTRLTVT.

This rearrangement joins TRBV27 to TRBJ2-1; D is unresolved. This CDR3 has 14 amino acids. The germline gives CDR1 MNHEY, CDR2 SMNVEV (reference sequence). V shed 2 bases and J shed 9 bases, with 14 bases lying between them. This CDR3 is CASSLGDPWGEQFF. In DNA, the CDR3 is TGTGCCAGCAGTTTAGGTGACCCATGGGGTGAGCAGTTCTTC.

This chain's CDR3 is CASSPKRANLYNEQFF. Here the CDR3 DNA reads TGTGCCAGCAGCCCCAAACGGGCTAACCTCTACAATGAGCAGTTCTTC. The V gene is TRBV11-3, the J gene TRBJ2-1; unclear D gene. V dropped 5 bases and J dropped 3 bases, with 17 bases sitting between them. The CDR3 length is 16 residues. Looked up from germline, CDR1 is SGHNT and CDR2 is YENEEA.

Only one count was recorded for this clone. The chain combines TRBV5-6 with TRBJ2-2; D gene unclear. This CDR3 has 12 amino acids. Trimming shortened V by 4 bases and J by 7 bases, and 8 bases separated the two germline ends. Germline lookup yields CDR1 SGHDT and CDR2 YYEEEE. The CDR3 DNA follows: TGTGCCAGCAGCCCCCTGAACGGGGAGCTGTTTTTT. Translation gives CASSPLNGELFF. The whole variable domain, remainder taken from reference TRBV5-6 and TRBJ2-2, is DAGVTQSPTHLIKTRGQQVTLRCSPKSGHDTVSWYQQALGQGPQFIFQYYEEEERQRGNFPDRFSGHQFPNYSSELNVNALLLGDSALYLCASSPLNGELFFGEGSRLTVL.